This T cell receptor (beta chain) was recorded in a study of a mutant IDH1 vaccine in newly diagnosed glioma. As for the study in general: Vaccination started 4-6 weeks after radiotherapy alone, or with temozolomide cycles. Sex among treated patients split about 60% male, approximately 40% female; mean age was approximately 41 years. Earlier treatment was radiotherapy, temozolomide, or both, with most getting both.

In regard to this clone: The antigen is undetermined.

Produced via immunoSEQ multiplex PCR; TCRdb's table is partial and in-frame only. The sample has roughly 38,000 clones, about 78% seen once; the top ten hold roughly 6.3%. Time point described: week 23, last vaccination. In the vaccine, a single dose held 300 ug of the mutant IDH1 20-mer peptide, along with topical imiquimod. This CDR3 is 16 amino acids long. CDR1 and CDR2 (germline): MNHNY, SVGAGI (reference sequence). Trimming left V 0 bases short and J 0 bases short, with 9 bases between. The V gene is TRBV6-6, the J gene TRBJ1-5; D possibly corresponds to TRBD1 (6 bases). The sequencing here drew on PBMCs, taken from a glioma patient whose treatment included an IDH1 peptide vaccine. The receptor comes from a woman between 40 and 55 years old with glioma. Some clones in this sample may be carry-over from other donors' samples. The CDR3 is CASSYSTGDSNQPQHF. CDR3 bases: TGTGCCAGCAGTTACTCGACAGGAGATAGCAATCAGCCCCAGCATTTT.